Listed here are 31 T cell receptor beta chains from one sample, sequenced in a study of CD8+ T cells in alopecia areata. Isolated RNA was reverse transcribed into cDNA used as the sequencing template. TCRdb's table, derived via immunoSEQ multiplex PCR, lists solely in-frame clones and lacks some. This table holds more than 200,000 clones, roughly two thirds found once. The source material was CD4+ T cells sorted from blood, sampled at week 0. These receptors were collected from a human donor with alopecia areata.

Only a few counts were recorded for this clone. The chain combines TRBV7-2 with TRBJ1-6, with TRBD1 as a possible D gene (5 bases). With 0 bases removed from V and 6 bases from J, the gap between germline ends came to 9 bases. Germline values: CDR1 SGHTA, CDR2 FQGNSA. The CDR3 extends over 15 amino acids. CDR3 region: CASSLAAGSNSPLHF. The CDR3 coding sequence is TGTGCCAGCAGCTTAGCGGCAGGGAGTAATTCACCCCTCCACTTT.

This chain connects TRBV29-1 to TRBJ1-2; the D is unclear. Trimming took off 4 bases at V and 3 bases at J, with 18 bases between the two ends. CDR3 length: 15 residues. Germline CDR1 SQVTM, CDR2 ANQGSEA. The chain's CDR3 is CSVVRGYGEDYGYTF. CDR3 nucleotides: TGCAGCGTTGTTAGAGGATACGGAGAGGACTATGGCTACACCTTC.

The chain uses TRBV29-1 and TRBJ1-2; D remains ambiguous. This CDR3 contains 12 residues. The V gene lost 7 bases and the J gene lost 2 bases, with 11 bases spanning the gap. Germline loops: CDR1 SQVTM, CDR2 ANQGSEA. The CDR3 region has the DNA TGCAGCGACGGACTGATGAACTATGGCTACACCTTC. Translated, it gives CSDGLMNYGYTF.

This clone appeared once. This same CDR3 is encoded by further DNA sequences in the sample. The genes are TRBV9 and TRBJ2-3; D is unresolved. V lost 0 bases, J lost 0 bases, and 5 bases lay in between. Per germline, CDR1 SGDLS and CDR2 YYNGEE. The CDR3 consists of 14 residues. The CDR3 DNA reads TGTGCCAGCAGCGTAGTCGGGAGCACAGATACGCAGTATTTT. It specifies CASSVVGSTDTQYF.

This clone was seen only once. The rearrangement links TRBV6-5 to TRBJ2-1, with 8 nucleotides matching TRBD2. V shed 6 bases, J shed 9 bases, and the junction held 7 bases outside the gene matches. The CDR3 runs to 13 residues. Germline V gene data show CDR1 as MNHEY and CDR2 as SVGAGI. CDR3 region: CASSFSGVSEQFF. The CDR3 DNA reads TGTGCCAGCAGCTTTAGCGGGGTGAGTGAGCAGTTCTTC.

This clone appeared a few times. The V call is TRBV29-1, the J call TRBJ1-2, with D unresolved. Germline V CDR1 and CDR2: SQVTM, ANQGSEA. V was trimmed by 8 bases and J by 4 bases, leaving 20 bases between them. CDR3 size: 14 residues. CDR3 DNA: TGCAGCACGTCCACCCGGGCAGCACTCTATGGCTACACCTTC. Amino acid sequence: CSTSTRAALYGYTF.

The CDR3 bases are TGCAGCGTCATACAGGGAGGAATCTACGAGCAGTACTTC. This gives the protein CSVIQGGIYEQYF. This chain connects TRBV29-1 to TRBJ2-5, with D perhaps matching TRBD1 or TRBD2 (6 bases each). TRBJ2-7 explains the end of the DNA better; the J call may be wrong. CDR1 and CDR2 (germline): SQVTM, ANQGSEA. This CDR3 contains 13 residues.

This clone was observed a handful of times. The chain recombines TRBV9 with TRBJ2-5, with D tentatively TRBD2 (5 bases). Germline loops: CDR1 SGDLS, CDR2 YYNGEE. V lost 4 bases and J 2 bases, leaving 15 bases between the germline ends. The CDR3 has 15 residues. The chain's CDR3 is CASSRGSGEQETQYF. The CDR3 bases are TGTGCCAGCAGCAGAGGGTCCGGGGAACAAGAGACCCAGTACTTC.

The V gene is TRBV4-3, the J gene TRBJ1-1; 8 bases fit TRBD1. CDR1 is LGHNA, CDR2 YSLEER, per germline. With 1 base clipped from V and 7 bases from J, the junction kept 5 bases outside the gene matches. The length of the CDR3 is 14 residues. The CDR3 protein is CASSQGPGQDEAFF. CDR3 coding DNA: TGCGCCAGCAGCCAAGGCCCGGGACAGGATGAAGCTTTCTTT.

The genes are TRBV7-6 and TRBJ1-6, with D perhaps matching TRBD1 (6 bases). The CDR3 is made up of 16 amino acids. Trimming pared 0 bases from V and 7 bases from J, leaving 13 bases between. The germline CDR1 and CDR2 sequences are SGHVS and FNYEAQ. For the CDR3, the DNA is TGTGCCAGCAGCTTAGCCTTCGGGGGCGCGAATTCACCCCTCCACTTT. Translated: CASSLAFGGANSPLHF.

The V call is TRBV30, the J call TRBJ2-3; TRBD2 might be the D (6 bases). Looked up from germline, CDR1 is GTSNPN and CDR2 is SVGIG (reference sequence). The CDR3 consists of 15 residues. V lost 1 base to trimming and J lost 4 bases, with 15 bases between them. The CDR3 region has the DNA TGTGCCTGGAGTGGCGGCGCGGGGATTTCAGATACGCAGTATTTT. Its protein product is CAWSGGAGISDTQYF.

This chain connects TRBV11-2 to TRBJ1-1; D remains ambiguous. CDR1 is SGHAT and CDR2 is FQNNGV in the germline V gene. Trimming removed 5 bases at V and 1 base at J, with 8 bases between. CDR3 length: 13 residues. Written as DNA, the CDR3 is TGTGCCAGCAGCCCCCCAGGGAACACTGAAGCTTTCTTT. Its translation is CASSPPGNTEAFF.

This clone has only one observation. This chain uses TRBV5-1 with TRBJ2-5; 7 positions match TRBD1. Trimming removed 5 bases from V and 3 bases from J; junction bases left unmatched: 10. Germline values: CDR1 SGHRS, CDR2 YFSETQ. The CDR3 sequence is 15 residues long. The CDR3 sequence is CASRPTGDDEETQYF. CDR3 nucleotide sequence: TGCGCCAGCAGACCAACAGGGGACGACGAAGAGACCCAGTACTTC.

V and J are TRBV5-1 and TRBJ1-1, with 9 bases fitting TRBD1. This CDR3 contains 16 residues. CDR1 is SGHRS, CDR2 YFSETQ, per germline. V shed 5 bases, J shed 1 base, and the junction held 9 bases outside the gene matches. Here the CDR3 reads CASRPLTGGSNTEAFF. The CDR3 nucleotides are TGCGCCAGCAGACCGCTGACAGGGGGTTCGAACACTGAAGCTTTCTTT.

The chain joins TRBV4-1 to TRBJ2-7; D may be TRBD1 or TRBD2 (5 bases each). V gave up 8 bases and J gave up 3 bases, with 14 bases separating them. This CDR3 comprises 13 residues. Germline V lookup: CDR1 MGHRA, CDR2 YSYEKL. CDR3 in DNA: TGCGCCAGCTCTCTGGGACGGAACTACGAGCAGTACTTC. This sequence encodes CASSLGRNYEQYF.

The chain combines TRBV30 with TRBJ1-2; D gene uncertain. Trimming removed 2 bases from V and 3 bases from J, with 10 bases in between. CDR3 length: 13 residues. Germline CDR1 reads GTSNPN; CDR2 reads SVGIG (reference sequence). CDR3 residues: CAWSPGFDYGYTF. The DNA of the CDR3 is TGTGCCTGGAGTCCGGGTTTCGACTATGGCTACACCTTC. The full variable domain, rest sourced from reference TRBV30 and TRBJ1-2, is SQTIHQWPATLVQPVGSPLSLECTVEGTSNPNLYWYRQAAGRGLQLLFYSVGIGQISSEVPQNLSASRPQDRQFILSSKKLLLSDSGFYLCAWSPGFDYGYTFGSGTRLTVV.

This chain uses TRBV25-1 with TRBJ1-1; unclear D gene. V dropped 6 bases and J dropped 2 bases, with 4 bases sitting between them. The CDR3 covers 11 residues. Germline-derived CDR1 and CDR2 are MGHDK and SYGVNS. The CDR3 sequence is CASSFNTEAFF. For the CDR3, the DNA is TGTGCCAGCAGCTTCAACACTGAAGCTTTCTTT.

This sequence joins TRBV29-1 and TRBJ2-1; no reliable D call. V lost 2 bases and J 7 bases, leaving 9 bases between the germline ends. The CDR3 is 12 amino acids. Germline CDR1 is SQVTM and CDR2 is ANQGSEA. As DNA, the CDR3 is TGCAGCGTTGAATGGCCGCTAAATGAGCAGTTCTTC. Translated: CSVEWPLNEQFF.

This clone came up a few times. The chain has TRBV15 and TRBJ2-2; 10 bases are shared with TRBD1. Trimming removed 3 bases from V and 1 base from J; junction bases left unmatched: 5. The CDR3 extends over 17 amino acids. Looked up from germline, CDR1 is LNHNV and CDR2 is YYDKDF (reference sequence). The CDR3 bases are TGTGCCACCAGCAGCCTCGGACAGGGGGAGAACACCGGGGAGCTGTTTTTT. Amino acids: CATSSLGQGENTGELFF.

The sample holds a few counts of this clone. The rearrangement links TRBV5-1 to TRBJ1-1, with D unresolved. Deletions cut 5 bases from V and 0 bases from J, with 11 bases between. Germline assignment: CDR1 SGHRS and CDR2 YFSETQ. The CDR3 loop spans 14 amino acids. This CDR3 is CASRRNQMNTEAFF. The CDR3 DNA reads as TGCGCCAGCAGGCGAAACCAAATGAACACTGAAGCTTTCTTT. Full variable domain (outside the CDR3, taken from reference TRBV5-1 and TRBJ1-1): KAGVTQTPRYLIKTRGQQVTLSCSPISGHRSVSWYQQTPGQGLQFLFEYFSETQRNKGNFPGRFSGRQFSNSRSEMNVSTLELGDSALYLCASRRNQMNTEAFFGQGTRLTVV.

The rearrangement links TRBV14 to TRBJ1-5, with unresolved D. The V gene's germline CDR1 is SGHDN and CDR2 FVKESK. V was shortened by 4 bases and J by 2 bases, with 12 bases between the two germline ends. The CDR3 loop spans 15 amino acids. The CDR3 is CASSRWGSGNQPQHF. The DNA of the CDR3 is TGTGCCAGCAGCCGTTGGGGTAGTGGCAATCAGCCCCAGCATTTT.

This clone has just one count. This chain links TRBV5-1 with TRBJ1-1; D is uncertain. The CDR3 extends over 13 amino acids. CDR1 and CDR2 (germline): SGHRS, YFSETQ. The V gene lost 0 bases and the J gene lost 8 bases, with 11 bases spanning the gap. Written as DNA, the CDR3 is TGCGCCAGCAGCTTGGAATTGGGCACCGAAGCTTTCTTT. Translated: CASSLELGTEAFF.

This clone was found a few times. The J gene is TRBJ2-5, the V gene TRBV29-1; unclear D gene. This CDR3 region has 11 residues. The germline V gene encodes CDR1 SQVTM and CDR2 ANQGSEA. Trimming cost V 5 bases and J 5 bases, with 9 bases left between them. The CDR3 here is CSVTMGETQYF. CDR3 coding DNA: TGCAGCGTTACAATGGGGGAGACCCAGTACTTC.

The chain employs TRBV29-1 and TRBJ2-7; TRBD1 matches 8 bases. This CDR3 is 13 amino acids long. V gave up 4 bases and J gave up 2 bases; unmatched junction bases: 4. Looked up from germline, CDR1 is SQVTM and CDR2 is ANQGSEA. The CDR3 spells CSVVGTGPYEQYF. The CDR3 DNA is TGCAGCGTTGTGGGGACAGGTCCCTACGAGCAGTACTTC.

The chain joins TRBV6-5 to TRBJ2-7; 10 bases agree with TRBD1. CDR3 length: 14 amino acids. V shed 0 bases and J 6 bases; nucleotides not matched to a gene: 2. The V gene's germline CDR1 is MNHEY and CDR2 SVGAGI. The CDR3 nucleotides are TGTGCCAGCAGTTACTCAGACAGGGGGCCCGAGCAGTACTTC. Translated: CASSYSDRGPEQYF.

The chain links TRBV7-6 to TRBJ2-5; D remains unclear. From germline, CDR1 is SGHVS and CDR2 FNYEAQ. This CDR3 is 14 amino acids long. The V end was cut by 2 bases, the J end by 5 bases, with 12 bases between. Here the CDR3 DNA reads TGTGCCAGCAGCTTAAAAACGGTCCGGGAGACCCAGTACTTC. Protein sequence: CASSLKTVRETQYF.

The gene calls are TRBV30 and TRBJ2-2; 7 bases agree with TRBD1. The CDR3 runs 14 residues. Germline lookup yields CDR1 GTSNPN and CDR2 SVGIG (reference sequence). CDR3 nucleotide sequence: TGTGCAAGTTTCCCGGGACAGTCAGTCGGGGAGCTGTTTTTT. Translated: CASFPGQSVGELFF.

The chain employs TRBV6-6 and TRBJ2-5; D possibly corresponds to TRBD2 (6 bases). V gave up 5 bases and J gave up 4 bases, with 14 bases separating them. The CDR3 runs 14 residues. Germline lookup yields CDR1 MNHNY and CDR2 SVGAGI (reference sequence). CDR3 protein: CASSDRRGRETQYF. The CDR3 DNA is TGTGCCAGCAGTGACCGGAGGGGCCGAGAGACCCAGTACTTC.

This clone was counted only a few times. This chain links TRBV29-1 with TRBJ2-6, with a tentative D call TRBD1 (5 bases). CDR3 length equals 13 residues. Trimming shortened V by 7 bases and J by 1 base, and 8 bases separated the two germline ends. Germline assignment: CDR1 SQVTM and CDR2 ANQGSEA. CDR3 sequence reads: CSARVSGANVLTF. The CDR3 nucleotides are TGCAGCGCCAGGGTTTCTGGGGCCAACGTCCTGACTTTC.

The chain links TRBV30 to TRBJ1-3; D unclear. Trimming stripped 4 bases from V and 0 bases from J, with 10 bases between. The CDR3 runs 14 residues. Germline values: CDR1 GTSNPN, CDR2 SVGIG (reference sequence). CDR3 DNA: TGTGCCTGGAAATGGGAGAACTCTGGAAACACCATATATTTT. Protein product: CAWKWENSGNTIYF.

This sequence joins TRBV30 and TRBJ1-5; D not resolved. Germline assignment: CDR1 GTSNPN and CDR2 SVGIG (reference sequence). V shed 3 bases and J shed 3 bases, with 12 bases lying between them. The CDR3 contains 14 residues. The CDR3 DNA sequence: TGTGCCTGGAGCCATCGGGATTACAATCAGCCCCAGCATTTT. It specifies CAWSHRDYNQPQHF.